Listed here are 22 T cell receptor beta chains from one sample, sequenced in a study of read filtering for tumor transcriptome and immune sequencing (TCRdb year 2020). Sequencing relied on an Illumina HiSeq 4000. TCR libraries were constructed from about 400 ng RNA using the Immunoverse kit, and molecular barcoded adaptors covering alpha/delta and beta/gamma chains were employed. TCRdb reworked the public reads: Q25 trimming with fastp, MiXCR clone assembly, productive beta chains retained. Every CDR3 protein is listed once, alongside the most common genes and DNA of its rows. Here the sample has tens of thousands of distinct CDR3 sequences; approximately 15% occur a single time. The ten largest clonotypes hold about 44% of the sample. Sequencing was carried out using a population of CD138-negative cells sorted from bone marrow. Taken with the paper, the label for cell subset or site translates to: bone marrow mononuclear cells depleted of CD138+ plasma/myeloma cells by negative magnetic selection. Source of these receptors: a donor over 35 with multiple myeloma.

V gene TRBV29-1 combines with J gene TRBJ2-4; D might be TRBD1 or TRBD2, each matching 5 bases. The CDR3 runs to 15 residues. Germline V gene sequence: CDR1 SQVTM, CDR2 ANQGSEA. V was clipped by 6 bases and J by 0 bases, with 15 bases between them. The CDR3 bases are TGCAGCGTCGGATCCGGGACGCTAGCCAAAAACATTCAGTACTTC. Its translation: CSVGSGTLAKNIQYF.

On this clonotype: An end of the junction differs from the germline gene, which may be a read error. The chain joins TRBV27 to TRBJ1-1; D is possibly TRBD1 (6 bases). Germline CDR1 MNHEY, CDR2 SMNVEV (reference sequence). The CDR3 loop spans 16 amino acids. The chain's CDR3 is CASSLLLGARHTQAFF. As DNA, the CDR3 is TGTGCCAGCAGTTTATTGCTGGGGGCGAGACACACTCAAGCTTTCTTT.

Ten or more counts support this clonotype. The chain carries TRBV6-6 and TRBJ1-1; 10 nucleotides match TRBD1. Germline assignment: CDR1 MNHNY and CDR2 SVGAGI (reference sequence). The J segment lost 3 bases and the V segment lost 7 bases, leaving 2 bases of the junction unmatched. The CDR3 covers 13 residues. The CDR3 protein is CASTGTGDTEAFF. In nucleotides, the CDR3 is TGTGCCAGCACCGGGACAGGGGACACTGAAGCTTTCTTT.

This clonotype was found many times. V usage is TRBV7-2 and J usage is TRBJ2-3; the match to TRBD2 covers 7 bases. CDR3 length: 15 residues. The junction had 6 bases not matched to a gene; V was cut back by 3 bases and J by 3 bases. Germline V CDR1 and CDR2: SGHTA, FQGNSA. CDR3 region: CASSFTSVETDTQYF. CDR3 sequence (DNA): TGTGCCAGCAGCTTTACTAGCGTAGAAACAGATACGCAGTATTTT.

This clonotype has more than one count but fewer than ten. The gene calls are TRBV20-1 and TRBJ2-5; D gene ambiguous. The CDR3 length is 13 residues. V gave up 1 base and J gave up 0 bases, with 6 bases separating them. CDR1 is DFQATT, CDR2 SNEGSKA, per germline (reference sequence). This chain's CDR3 is CSARVVNQETQYF. The CDR3 DNA sequence: TGCAGTGCTAGAGTCGTAAACCAAGAGACCCAGTACTTC.

At least ten counts were recorded for this clonotype. CDR3: CASSEGATDTQYF. CDR3 DNA sequence: TGTGCCAGCAGTGAAGGGGCTACAGATACGCAGTATTTT. The chain joins TRBV6-4 to TRBJ2-3, with D perhaps matching TRBD1 (5 bases). Trimming shortened V by 3 bases and J by 3 bases, and 7 bases separated the two germline ends. The CDR3 length is 13 residues. Germline CDR1 MRHNA, CDR2 SNTAGT.

The chain couples TRBV19 to TRBJ2-7, with 8 positions matching TRBD1. J was trimmed by 5 bases and V by 3 bases; bases with no gene match: 9. CDR1 is LNHDA, CDR2 SQIVND, per germline (reference sequence). This CDR3 is 15 amino acids long. The CDR3 loop is CASSISQDRVHEQYF. The CDR3 DNA is TGTGCCAGTAGTATCTCTCAGGACAGGGTCCACGAGCAGTACTTC.

This clonotype has at least ten counts. The genes are TRBV20-1 and TRBJ2-7; no firm D call. This CDR3 region has 13 residues. The V gene lost 2 bases and the J gene lost 0 bases, with 8 bases spanning the gap. Germline CDR1 DFQATT, CDR2 SNEGSKA (reference sequence). This CDR3 reads CSARYGFSYEQYF. CDR3 DNA sequence: TGCAGTGCTAGATACGGTTTCTCCTACGAGCAGTACTTC.

This chain connects TRBV28 to TRBJ2-1, with D possibly TRBD2 on 6 matching bases. Deletions cut 5 bases from V and 7 bases from J, with 15 bases between. The CDR3 has 14 residues. Per the germline V gene, CDR1 is MDHEN and CDR2 is SYDVKM. CDR3 loop: CASSRNGSGNEQFF. In DNA form, the CDR3 reads TGTGCCAGCAGTCGCAACGGGAGCGGGAATGAGCAGTTCTTC.

The J gene is TRBJ1-3, the V gene TRBV7-8; 7 nucleotides line up with TRBD1. CDR3 size: 15 residues. Germline CDR1 SGHVS, CDR2 FQNEAQ. The V and J ends lost 1 base and 3 bases, in that order; junction bases with no gene match: 3. CDR3 nucleotide sequence: TGTGCCAGCAGCTTAGGAGGGGGCGGTGGAAACACCATATATTTT. Protein: CASSLGGGGGNTIYF.

This clonotype appeared many times. This rearrangement joins TRBV20-1 to TRBJ1-1, with D hard to call. This CDR3 has 13 amino acids. V was cut by 3 bases and J by 2 bases, with 10 bases left in between. Germline V gives CDR1 DFQATT, CDR2 SNEGSKA (reference sequence). The CDR3 DNA follows: TGCAGTGCTAGCGCAAGACTTAACACTGAAGCTTTCTTT. This gives the protein CSASARLNTEAFF.

Comment on this clonotype: This may be a read error: a much more frequent sequence differs by one nucleotide. The rearrangement uses TRBV19 and TRBJ2-1; 8 positions match TRBD1. This CDR3 contains 14 residues. V was clipped by 4 bases and J by 3 bases; unmatched bases: 2. Germline CDR1 reads LNHDA; CDR2 reads SQIVND (reference sequence). The CDR3 region is CASSTGGNYNEQFF. CDR3 in DNA: TGTGCCAGTAGTACAGGGGGCAACTACAATGAGCAGTTCTTC.

This clonotype was detected ten times or more. The rearrangement links TRBV7-2 to TRBJ1-4, with TRBD1 identical over 8 bases. Germline V gene data show CDR1 as SGHTA and CDR2 as FQGNSA. The CDR3 contains 18 residues. V shed 5 bases, J shed 0 bases, and the junction held 11 bases outside the gene matches. The CDR3 coding sequence is TGTGCCAGCAGCCGCTGGGGACAGGCCACCGCAACTAATGAAAAACTGTTTTTT. Encoded protein: CASSRWGQATATNEKLFF. The full variable domain, with the rest looked up from reference TRBV7-2 and TRBJ1-4, is GAGVSQSPSNKVTEKGKDVELRCDPISGHTALYWYRQSLGQGLEFLIYFQGNSAPDKSGLPSDRFSAERTGGSVSTLTIQRTQQEDSAVYLCASSRWGQATATNEKLFFGSGTQLSVL.

The chain uses TRBV29-1 and TRBJ2-3, with TRBD2 matching 11 bases. V was pared by 6 bases and J by 0 bases, with 11 bases of the junction left unmatched. Germline values: CDR1 SQVTM, CDR2 ANQGSEA. The CDR3 runs to 17 residues. This CDR3 is CSVQGTSGGPSTDTQYF. CDR3 DNA: TGCAGCGTGCAGGGGACTAGCGGAGGACCTAGCACAGATACGCAGTATTTT.

This clonotype appeared many times. The chain has TRBV5-6 and TRBJ2-1; 12 bases line up with TRBD2. Germline CDR1 reads SGHDT; CDR2 reads YYEEEE. This CDR3 is 15 amino acids long. The trim removed 2 bases at V and 6 bases at J, leaving 3 bases unmatched. The CDR3 region has the DNA TGTGCCAGCAGCTTTACTAGCGGGAGGATCAATGAGCAGTTCTTC. As protein: CASSFTSGRINEQFF. The variable domain in full, with the rest retrieved from reference TRBV5-6 and TRBJ2-1, is DAGVTQSPTHLIKTRGQQVTLRCSPKSGHDTVSWYQQALGQGPQFIFQYYEEEERQRGNFPDRFSGHQFPNYSSELNVNALLLGDSALYLCASSFTSGRINEQFFGPGTRLTVL.

At least ten counts were recorded for this clonotype. The rearrangement uses TRBV20-1 and TRBJ2-7; D ambiguous. The CDR3 spans 15 residues. Germline CDR1 DFQATT, CDR2 SNEGSKA (reference sequence). With 5 bases removed from V and 3 bases from J, the gap between germline ends came to 20 bases. The CDR3 bases are TGCAGTGCTCAGGTCGGTACCCAAGTCGACTACGAGCAGTACTTC. It codes for CSAQVGTQVDYEQYF.

This clonotype was counted only a few times. V is TRBV12-5 and J is TRBJ1-5; D remains unclear. The ends were cut back, 5 bases at V and 3 bases at J, with 2 bases in the middle. This CDR3 region has 11 residues. The germline gives CDR1 LGHNT, CDR2 FRNRAP. The CDR3 region is CASGINQPQHF. CDR3 sequence (DNA): TGTGCTAGTGGTATCAATCAGCCCCAGCATTTT.

This clonotype was picked up many times. The V call is TRBV27, the J call TRBJ2-3, with D perhaps matching TRBD2 (5 bases). Germline CDR1 is MNHEY and CDR2 is SMNVEV (reference sequence). The V gene lost 4 bases and the J gene lost 6 bases, with 11 bases spanning the gap. This CDR3 contains 13 residues. This chain's CDR3 is CASSYGIGDTQYF. The CDR3 nucleotides read TGTGCCAGCAGTTACGGGATAGGCGATACGCAGTATTTT.

This clonotype was observed at least ten times. This chain connects TRBV29-1 to TRBJ2-7; 10 nucleotides line up with TRBD2. CDR1 is SQVTM, CDR2 ANQGSEA, per germline. V lost 1 base and J lost 10; bases outside the gene matches: 7. The CDR3 spans 13 residues. The CDR3 DNA reads as TGCAGCGTTGAAGCGCGGCTAGCGGGAGAACAGTACTTC. Its protein product is CSVEARLAGEQYF.

This clonotype occurred many times. DNA of the CDR3: TGTGCCAGTAGTATAACAGGGAGAGTATACAATGAGCAGTTCTTC. It encodes CASSITGRVYNEQFF. V usage is TRBV19 and J usage is TRBJ2-1; D perhaps matches TRBD1 (6 bases). V lost 2 bases and J lost 4, with 12 bases in between. The germline gives CDR1 LNHDA, CDR2 SQIVND (reference sequence). The CDR3 contains 15 residues.

A few counts support this clonotype. V and J are TRBV7-3 and TRBJ2-6; 7 bases fit TRBD1. CDR1 SGHTA and CDR2 FQGTGA come from the germline V gene. The CDR3 sequence is 17 residues long. The J segment lost 0 bases and the V segment lost 5 bases, leaving 7 bases of the junction unmatched. CDR3 in amino acids: CASSPMGQSSGANVLTF. Written as DNA, the CDR3 is TGTGCCAGCAGCCCGATGGGACAGAGCTCTGGGGCCAACGTCCTGACTTTC. The variable domain in full, completed from reference TRBV7-3 and TRBJ2-6, reads GAGVSQTPSNKVTEKGKYVELRCDPISGHTALYWYRQSLGQGPEFLIYFQGTGAADDSGLPNDRFFAVRPEGSVSTLKIQRTERGDSAVYLCASSPMGQSSGANVLTFGAGSRLTVL.

This clonotype was observed many times. The chain couples TRBV7-2 to TRBJ2-1; D is unresolved. CDR3 size: 13 residues. V was shortened by 5 bases and J by 5 bases, with 10 bases between the two germline ends. CDR1 and CDR2 (germline): SGHTA, FQGNSA. CDR3 nucleotides: TGTGCCAGCAGCCCTACTTGGGACAATGAGCAGTTCTTC. Its protein product is CASSPTWDNEQFF. The full variable domain, with the rest looked up from reference TRBV7-2 and TRBJ2-1, is GAGVSQSPSNKVTEKGKDVELRCDPISGHTALYWYRQSLGQGLEFLIYFQGNSAPDKSGLPSDRFSAERTGGSVSTLTIQRTQQEDSAVYLCASSPTWDNEQFFGPGTRLTVL.